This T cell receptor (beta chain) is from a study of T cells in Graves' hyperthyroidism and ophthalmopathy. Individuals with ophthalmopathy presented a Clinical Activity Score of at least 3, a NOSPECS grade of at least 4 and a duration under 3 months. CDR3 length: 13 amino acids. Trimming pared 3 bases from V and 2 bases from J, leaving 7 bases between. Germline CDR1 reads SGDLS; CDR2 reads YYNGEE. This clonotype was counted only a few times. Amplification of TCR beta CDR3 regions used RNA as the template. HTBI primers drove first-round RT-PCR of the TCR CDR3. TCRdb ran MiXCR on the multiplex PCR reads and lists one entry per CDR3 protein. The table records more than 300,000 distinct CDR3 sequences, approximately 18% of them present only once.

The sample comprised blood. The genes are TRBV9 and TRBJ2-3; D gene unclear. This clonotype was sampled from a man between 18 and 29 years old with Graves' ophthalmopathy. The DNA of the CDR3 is TGTGCCAGCAGCGGAACAGTCACAGATACGCAGTATTTT. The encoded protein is CASSGTVTDTQYF. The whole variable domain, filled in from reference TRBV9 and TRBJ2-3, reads DSGVTQTPKHLITATGQRVTLRCSPRSGDLSVYWYQQSLDQGLQFLIQYYNGEERAKGNILERFSAQQFPDLHSELNLSSLELGDSALYFCASSGTVTDTQYFGPGTRLTVL.